This T cell receptor beta chain was recorded in a study of blood T cell repertoires in COVID-19 (dated by TCRdb to the early 2020s). In the study overall: The collaborator samples originated in the United States, Italy and Spain and spanned the acute and convalescent phases of COVID-19. The material from the prospective study consisted of cDNA or gDNA derived from T cells, B-cell-depleted T cells, or PBMCs. Deeply sampled blood TCRbeta repertoires from subjects exposed to, actively infected with, or recovered from COVID-19 were included in the dataset. A freely available public database, intended as a resource for researchers studying the immune response to SARS-CoV-2, is where the repertoires were released. Samples were obtained from the ongoing ImmuneRACE study (first 160 participants) and from 1,254 subjects provided by 6 global collaborators. Sample metadata almost always included a de-identified subject ID, COVID-19 status, age in years and sex. Where available, HLA class I and class II types were taken from metadata supplied by the sample provider and were not determined by assay-based typing.

The paper as a whole reports these results and caveats: Clinical and demographic metadata were provided uncurated, with the amount varying by source and participant.

TCRbeta CDR3 regions were amplified from genomic DNA using the immunoSEQ Assay, a bias-controlled multiplex PCR. On the study's bioinformatics: Nucleated cell counts per sample were estimated from amplification of reference gene primers within the assay. To quantify the absolute abundance of each unique TCRbeta CDR3 rearrangement, sequence reads were collapsed and filtered. For each sample, productive Simpson clonality was calculated by taking the square root of Simpson's diversity index across productive rearrangements. Here the immuneACCESS table is served through TCRdb, limited to in-frame sequences with V and J called. Missing clones are a known gap in these copies; in checked studies unresolved V genes cover under half, and the rest lacks a known reason. That table furnishes V, J and clone size, whereas the DNA furnished D and trimming. This sample comprises about 69,000 clones, over 75% of them detected only once. The top ten clonotypes cover under 3% of the sample.

Collaborating institutions collected whole blood in K2EDTA tubes following their own protocols. For TCRbeta analysis, collaborator samples were shipped as frozen whole blood, as isolated PBMCs, or as DNA extracted from either sample type. According to the germline V gene (reference sequence), CDR1 reads LNHDA and CDR2 reads SQIVND. Clipping removes 4 bases from V and 7 bases from J, with 13 as the unmatched junction base count. Including the terminal cysteine and phenylalanine, the CDR3 comprises 15 residues. The DNA shown is the 45-base CDR3, in frame from base 1. Comment on this clone: The specificity of this receptor is unknown. Base qualities are not provided; no much larger clone lies one nucleotide away.

The chain was built from TRBV19 and TRBJ2-7; 7 of the junction bases match TRBD2. The TCR originated in a man at least 80 years old with acute or convalescent COVID-19. Sequenced input: peripheral blood. The sequenced DNA is TGTGCCAGTAGTAGGGGCCGGGGGGTTCCTGGTGAGCAGTACTTC. Its amino acids are CASSRGRGVPGEQYF.